This TCR beta chain was captured by sequencing in a study of blood T cell repertoires in COVID-19. Looking at the study overall: Samples representing acute and convalescent COVID-19 were sourced from the United States, Italy and Spain. T cells, B-cell-depleted T cells, or PBMCs provided the cDNA or gDNA that served as material.

The V segment lost 5 bases and the J segment 1 base; nucleotides outside the gene matches: 4. The CDR3 covers 15 residues. The germline CDR1 and CDR2 sequences are MNHEY and SVGAGI. In the authors' workflow: Quantification of nucleated cells was approximated via reference gene primer amplification. The repertoire was sequenced with immunoSEQ multiplex PCR; TCRdb's copy has only in-frame clones and lacks some. That table supplies the V and J calls and clone size; D and trimming were determined from the DNA. The table shows approximately 250,000 clones, with 84% occurring only once. The genes are TRBV6-5 and TRBJ2-1; TRBD2 aligns across 8 bases. The sequenced material came from peripheral blood. The clonotype comes from a woman in her 40s who had recovered from COVID-19. The CDR3 DNA is TGTGCCAGCAGTAGAGCGGGGGAGTCCTACAATGAGCAGTTCTTC. This codes for CASSRAGESYNEQFF.